A single sample is the source of the 10 T cell receptor beta chains below, sequenced in a study of T-cell reconstitution after alpha-beta-depleted transplantation in children. Unique molecular identifiers were built into the TCRbeta library. TCRdb itself ran the PCR reads through MiXCR, one entry per CDR3 protein. This table has 490,000 or so distinct CDR3 sequences, around 12% appearing once. This specimen consisted of PBMCs from the stem cell graft donor, obtained from the stem cell graft. All receptors come from a human donor who donated a stem cell graft to a child with combined immunodeficiency.

This clonotype was recorded a few times. This chain links TRBV12-3 or TRBV12-4 with TRBJ1-5; 9 bases align to TRBD1. The CDR3 has 15 amino acids. The junction had 2 bases not matched to a gene; V was cut back by 4 bases and J by 1 base. The CDR3 here is CASSWGQGSNQPQHF. The CDR3 DNA follows: TGTGCCAGCAGTTGGGGACAGGGCAGCAATCAGCCCCAGCATTTT.

There are many counts of this clonotype. V usage is TRBV5-5 and J usage is TRBJ2-3; D is perhaps TRBD2 (5 bases). The CDR3 is made up of 13 amino acids. Trimming stripped 2 bases from V and 10 bases from J, with 14 bases between. Germline CDR1 SGHKS, CDR2 YYEKEE (reference sequence). The CDR3 sequence: CASSFQTTAPQYF. The CDR3, as DNA: TGTGCCAGCAGCTTTCAGACTACCGCGCCGCAGTATTTT.

The J gene is TRBJ2-2, the V gene TRBV12-3 or TRBV12-4; TRBD1 matches at 8 bases. The CDR3 contains 16 residues. Losses at the gene ends were 5 bases for V and 1 base for J; bases not matched to a gene: 6. The CDR3 DNA is TGTGCCAGCAGTCGCCAGGGGGCTGAGAACACCGGGGAGCTGTTTTTT. Its translation is CASSRQGAENTGELFF.

This chain connects TRBV20-1 to TRBJ2-7; D remains ambiguous. Trimming took off 5 bases at V and 0 bases at J, with 11 bases between the two ends. Germline-derived CDR1 and CDR2 are DFQATT and SNEGSKA (reference sequence). This CDR3 is built from 13 residues. The CDR3 DNA reads as TGCAGTGCTGAGGACCGAGTCTCCTACGAGCAGTACTTC. As protein: CSAEDRVSYEQYF.

CDR3 DNA: TGTGCCAGCATCCCCGGAGGGACGTTCGCAGATACGCAGTATTTT. Translation gives CASIPGGTFADTQYF. This chain uses TRBV7-9 with TRBJ2-3; D is possibly TRBD2 (6 bases). The CDR3 consists of 15 residues. The V end was cut by 7 bases, the J end by 4 bases, with 18 bases between. The germline gives CDR1 SEHNR, CDR2 FQNEAQ (reference sequence).

This clonotype was detected many times. The chain recombines TRBV13 with TRBJ2-1; 7 bases are a match to TRBD2. The CDR3 runs to 15 residues. The germline V gene encodes CDR1 PRHDT and CDR2 FYEKMQ (reference sequence). Trimming removed 6 bases from V and 0 bases from J; junction bases left unmatched: 5. The DNA for the CDR3 is TGTGCCAGCAGGTCTGGGGGGGGCTCCTACAATGAGCAGTTCTTC. Encoded protein: CASRSGGGSYNEQFF.

This clonotype occurred many times. The chain links TRBV12-3 or TRBV12-4 to TRBJ2-5; D uncertain. This CDR3 is built from 16 residues. Between the trimmed V and J ends, which lost 5 bases and 1 base, there was a span of 17 bases. The CDR3 DNA sequence: TGTGCCAGCAGTCCCCCTAAGTCAAAGGTCCAAGAGACCCAGTACTTC. Translating gives CASSPPKSKVQETQYF.

This chain links TRBV5-5 with TRBJ1-1; D is unclear. The CDR3 totals 14 residues. CDR1 SGHKS and CDR2 YYEKEE come from the germline V gene (reference sequence). The V and J ends lost 0 bases and 1 base respectively, with 7 bases between them. Here the CDR3 DNA reads TGTGCCAGCAGCTTGGAGGTCCCGAACACTGAAGCTTTCTTT. It yields the protein CASSLEVPNTEAFF.

J is TRBJ2-2 and V is TRBV29-1; TRBD2 agrees at 8 bases. The germline V gene encodes CDR1 SQVTM and CDR2 ANQGSEA. There are 15 residues in the CDR3. Germline trimming cut 0 bases from V and 6 bases from J; bases unmatched to any gene: 6. The CDR3 sequence is CSVEDPGRGAGELFF. CDR3 nucleotides: TGCAGCGTTGAAGACCCCGGGAGGGGCGCCGGGGAGCTGTTTTTT.

This clonotype was recorded many times. The rearrangement links TRBV20-1 to TRBJ2-5, with 8 bases lining up with TRBD2. The CDR3 is made up of 17 amino acids. Germline-derived CDR1 and CDR2 are DFQATT and SNEGSKA (reference sequence). With V trimmed by 2 bases and J by 3 bases, 14 bases remained unmatched. The chain's CDR3 is CSARPGVVAGIEETQYF. CDR3 coding DNA: TGCAGTGCTAGACCTGGAGTAGTAGCGGGGATCGAAGAGACCCAGTACTTC.